This TCR beta chain was captured by sequencing in a study of control samples from healthy donors and cancer patients. The table came from immunoSEQ multiplex PCR; TCRdb's copy has only in-frame clones and leaves some out. The top ten hold 5.8% of the sample, which has around 77,000 clones, roughly 92% seen once. Germline V CDR1 and CDR2: MNHEY, SMNVEV (reference sequence). The length of the CDR3 is 14 residues. V lost 3 bases to trimming and J lost 5 bases; unmatched junction nucleotides: 6. The sequenced sample was blood. V usage is TRBV27 and J usage is TRBJ2-7; 8 bases match TRBD2. The receptor was derived from an older woman in good health. The CDR3 reads CASSFTSGSNEQYF. The DNA for the CDR3 is TGTGCCAGCAGTTTCACCAGCGGGAGCAACGAGCAGTACTTC.